One and the same sample provided the 8 T cell receptor beta chains below, sequenced in a study of OX40 agonist ivuxolimab in advanced cancers. Some clones are missing from TCRdb's copy, which holds only in-frame ones; the method was immunoSEQ multiplex PCR. Seen here are 65,000 to 95,000 clones, about nine tenths observed once, and the top ten hold 6.2%. Sequences were derived from CD4+ or CD8+ T cells sorted from blood, sampled in a trial of the OX40 agonist ivuxolimab. These TCRs come from an adult with an advanced solid tumor such as melanoma, head and neck, liver or kidney cancer.

The genes are TRBV5-4 and TRBJ1-3; D is unresolved. Trimming left V 4 bases short and J 0 bases short, with 17 bases between. The CDR3 contains 17 residues. Germline values: CDR1 SGHNT, CDR2 YYREEE (reference sequence). The CDR3 loop is CASSQDLWANSGNTIYF. The CDR3 DNA reads as TGTGCCAGCAGCCAAGATTTGTGGGCCAACTCTGGAAACACCATATATTTT.

The chain carries TRBV19 and TRBJ1-1, with 9 bases lining up with TRBD1. Germline V gives CDR1 LNHDA, CDR2 SQIVND (reference sequence). Trimming took 6 bases from V and 0 from J; bases not matched to a gene: 5. The CDR3 sequence is 15 residues long. CDR3 DNA: TGTGCCAGTAGCGGTGACAGGGGGGTGAACACTGAAGCTTTCTTT. Its translation: CASSGDRGVNTEAFF.

The chain joins TRBV7-2 to TRBJ2-7; 8 nucleotides line up with TRBD1. The germline V gene encodes CDR1 SGHTA and CDR2 FQGNSA. The CDR3 runs 14 residues. J lost 2 bases, V lost 6 bases, and 6 bases had no gene match. The chain's CDR3 is CASSQQQGAYEQYF. CDR3 DNA sequence: TGTGCCAGCAGTCAACAACAGGGGGCCTACGAGCAGTACTTC.

This clone was counted once. J is TRBJ2-5 and V is TRBV19; 10 nucleotides line up with TRBD2. From germline, CDR1 is LNHDA and CDR2 SQIVND (reference sequence). This CDR3 spans 18 amino acids. The trim removed 1 base at V and 1 base at J, leaving 9 bases unmatched. CDR3 sequence reads: CASSIVGRSGGGQETQYF. The CDR3 coding sequence is TGTGCCAGTAGTATAGTGGGCCGAAGCGGGGGGGGCCAAGAGACCCAGTACTTC.

The CDR3 loop reads CAGQGGGANVLTF. The CDR3 DNA reads as TGTGCCGGACAGGGTGGCGGGGCCAACGTCCTGACTTTC. This chain connects TRBV19 to TRBJ2-6; 8 nucleotides line up with TRBD1. In germline, CDR1 is LNHDA, CDR2 SQIVND (reference sequence). The CDR3 runs to 13 residues. The J segment lost 4 bases and the V segment lost 11 bases, leaving 4 bases of the junction unmatched. The whole variable domain, filled in from reference TRBV19 and TRBJ2-6, reads DGGITQSPKYLFRKEGQNVTLSCEQNLNHDAMYWYRQDPGQGLRLIYYSQIVNDFQKGDIAEGYSVSREKKESFPLTVTSAQKNPTAFYLCAGQGGGANVLTFGAGSRLTVL.

The genes are TRBV19 and TRBJ2-3; D unresolved. Trimming left V 5 bases short and J 1 base short, with 16 bases between. The CDR3 spans 16 residues. The germline CDR1 and CDR2 sequences are LNHDA and SQIVND (reference sequence). Written as DNA, the CDR3 is TGTGCCAGTAGTCCCCGGGCAACGGGCGGCACAGATACGCAGTATTTT. Its translation is CASSPRATGGTDTQYF.

V gene TRBV28 combines with J gene TRBJ2-5, with no clear D. This CDR3 is built from 15 residues. V lost 6 bases, J lost 4 bases, and 18 bases lay in between. Germline assignment: CDR1 MDHEN and CDR2 SYDVKM. CDR3 sequence reads: CASSSPSRVGETQYF. For the CDR3, the DNA is TGTGCCAGCAGCTCTCCCTCCCGGGTCGGAGAGACCCAGTACTTC.

This chain links TRBV6-6 with TRBJ1-5; D ambiguous. CDR3 length: 14 amino acids. CDR1 is MNHNY and CDR2 is SVGAGI in the germline V gene (reference sequence). V was clipped by 8 bases and J by 0 bases, with 11 bases between them. This chain's CDR3 is CASVQANSNQPQHF. Written as DNA, the CDR3 is TGTGCCAGCGTCCAAGCGAATAGCAATCAGCCCCAGCATTTT.